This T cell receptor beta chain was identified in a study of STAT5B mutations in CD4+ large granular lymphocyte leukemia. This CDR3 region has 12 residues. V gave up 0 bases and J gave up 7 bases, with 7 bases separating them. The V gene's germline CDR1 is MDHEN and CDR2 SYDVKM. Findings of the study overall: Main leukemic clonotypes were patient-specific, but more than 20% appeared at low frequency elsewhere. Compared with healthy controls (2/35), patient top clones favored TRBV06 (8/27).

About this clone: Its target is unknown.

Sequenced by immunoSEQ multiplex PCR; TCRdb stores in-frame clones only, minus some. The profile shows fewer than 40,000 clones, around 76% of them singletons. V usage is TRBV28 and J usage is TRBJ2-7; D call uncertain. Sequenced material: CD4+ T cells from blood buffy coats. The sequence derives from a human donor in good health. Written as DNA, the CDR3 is TGTGCCAGCAGTTTATGGCAGAGTGAGCAGTACTTC. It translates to CASSLWQSEQYF.